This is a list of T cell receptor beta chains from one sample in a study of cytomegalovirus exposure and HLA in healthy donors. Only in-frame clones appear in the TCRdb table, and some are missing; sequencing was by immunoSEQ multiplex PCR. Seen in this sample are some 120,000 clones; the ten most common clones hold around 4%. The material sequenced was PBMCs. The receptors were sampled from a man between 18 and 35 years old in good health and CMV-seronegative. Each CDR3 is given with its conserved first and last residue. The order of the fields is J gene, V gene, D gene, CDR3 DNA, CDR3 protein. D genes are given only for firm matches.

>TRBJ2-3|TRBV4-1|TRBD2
TGCGCCAGCAGCCAACCGGGGGGAGATACGCAGTATTTT
CASSQPGGDTQYF
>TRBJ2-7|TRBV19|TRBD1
TGTGCCAGTAGTGAGCGGGACAGGGTGGTTGGCGAGCAGTACTTC
CASSERDRVVGEQYF
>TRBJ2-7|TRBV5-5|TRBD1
TGTGCCAGCGGATTTCTCCGGGACAGGGCCTACGAGCAGTACTTC
CASGFLRDRAYEQYF
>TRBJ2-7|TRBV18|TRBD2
TGTGCCAGCTCACCGACCCGACTAGCGGGAGTAAGAAACGAGCAGTACTTC
CASSPTRLAGVRNEQYF
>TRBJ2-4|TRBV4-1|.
TGCGCCAGCAGCCAAGAAGGAAGACTATCGGTCACCAAAAACATTCAGTACTTC
CASSQEGRLSVTKNIQYF
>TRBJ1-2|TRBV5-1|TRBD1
TGCGCCAGCAGCACGTCCGGGACAGGGAACTATGGCTACACCTTC
CASSTSGTGNYGYTF
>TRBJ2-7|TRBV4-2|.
TGTGCCAGCAGCCAAGAAGGGGGCGGGAGGCCCTCCTACGAGCAGTACTTC
CASSQEGGGRPSYEQYF
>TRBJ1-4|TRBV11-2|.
TGTGCCAGCAGCCCGAATAACCTCTTGAGGGAAAAACTGTTTTTT
CASSPNNLLREKLFF
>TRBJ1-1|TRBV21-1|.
TGTGCCACCCGGACAGGGTTTGAAGCTTTCTTT
CATRTGFEAFF
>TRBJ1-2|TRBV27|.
TGTGCCAGCAGTTCGGGGATGGACGGCTACACCTTC
CASSSGMDGYTF
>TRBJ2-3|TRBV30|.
TGTGCCTGGAGTGTACGGACAGATACGCAGTATTTT
CAWSVRTDTQYF
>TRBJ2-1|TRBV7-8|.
TGTGCCAGCAGCTTAGACCCCCCTCTCAGTTCCTACAATGAGCAGTTCTTC
CASSLDPPLSSYNEQFF
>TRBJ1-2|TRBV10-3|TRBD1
TGTGCCATTCGGGACAGTAGACTCTATGCAGACACCTTC
CAIRDSRLYADTF
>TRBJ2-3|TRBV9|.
TGTGCCAGCAGCCTGGACAGAACTTCCACAGATACGCAGTATTTT
CASSLDRTSTDTQYF
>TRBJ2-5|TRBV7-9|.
TGTGCCAGCAGCTTAGATCCCAACCAAGAGACCCAGTACTTC
CASSLDPNQETQYF
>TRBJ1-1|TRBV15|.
TGTGCCACCAGCAGAGATAGTGGGCAGGTTGAAGCTTTCTTT
CATSRDSGQVEAFF
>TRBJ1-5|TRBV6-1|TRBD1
TGTGCCAGCAGTGCCTCCGGGACAGGGAATCAGCCCCAGCATTTT
CASSASGTGNQPQHF